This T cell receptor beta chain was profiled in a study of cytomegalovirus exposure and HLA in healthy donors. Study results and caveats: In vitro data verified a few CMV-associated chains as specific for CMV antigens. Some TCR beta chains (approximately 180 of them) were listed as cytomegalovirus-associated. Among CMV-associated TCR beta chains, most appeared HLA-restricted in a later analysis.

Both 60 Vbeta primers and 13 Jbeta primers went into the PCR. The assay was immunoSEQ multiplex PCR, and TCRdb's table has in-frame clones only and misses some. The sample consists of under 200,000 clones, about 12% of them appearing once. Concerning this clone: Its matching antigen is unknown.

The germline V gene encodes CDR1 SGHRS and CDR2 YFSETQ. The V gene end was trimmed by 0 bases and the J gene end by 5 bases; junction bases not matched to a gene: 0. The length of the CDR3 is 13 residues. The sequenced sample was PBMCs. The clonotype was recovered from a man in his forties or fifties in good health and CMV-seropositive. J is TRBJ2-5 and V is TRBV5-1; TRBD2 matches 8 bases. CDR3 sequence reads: CASSLGLAETQYF. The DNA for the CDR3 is TGCGCCAGCAGCTTGGGACTAGCGGAGACCCAGTACTTC.